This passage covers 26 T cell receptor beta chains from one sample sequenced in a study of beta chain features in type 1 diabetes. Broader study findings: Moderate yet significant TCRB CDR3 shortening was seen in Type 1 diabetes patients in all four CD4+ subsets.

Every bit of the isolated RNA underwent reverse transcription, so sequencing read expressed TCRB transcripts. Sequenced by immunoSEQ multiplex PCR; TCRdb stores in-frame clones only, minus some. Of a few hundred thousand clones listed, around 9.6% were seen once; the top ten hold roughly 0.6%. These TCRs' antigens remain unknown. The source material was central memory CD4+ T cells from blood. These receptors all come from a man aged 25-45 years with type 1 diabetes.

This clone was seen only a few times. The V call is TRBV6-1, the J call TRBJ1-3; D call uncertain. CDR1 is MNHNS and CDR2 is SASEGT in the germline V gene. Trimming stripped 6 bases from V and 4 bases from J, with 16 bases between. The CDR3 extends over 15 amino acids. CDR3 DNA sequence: TGTGCCAGCAGCCGAGGTCCCGGGCGGGGAAACACCATATATTTT. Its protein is CASSRGPGRGNTIYF.

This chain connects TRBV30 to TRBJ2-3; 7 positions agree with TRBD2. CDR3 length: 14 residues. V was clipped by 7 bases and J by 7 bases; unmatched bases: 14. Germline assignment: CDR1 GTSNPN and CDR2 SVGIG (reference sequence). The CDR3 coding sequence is TGTGCCTTCGGATTGGGAGGGACGGCACATACGCAGTATTTT. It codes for CAFGLGGTAHTQYF.

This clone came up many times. CDR3 loop: CASKRQPQETQYF. CDR3 sequence (DNA): TGTGCCAGTAAGCGGCAGCCGCAAGAGACCCAGTACTTC. The rearrangement joins TRBV19 to TRBJ2-5; possible D gene TRBD2, 5 bases. Looked up from germline, CDR1 is LNHDA and CDR2 is SQIVND (reference sequence). The CDR3 is made up of 13 amino acids. Trimming stripped 7 bases from V and 2 bases from J, with 11 bases between.

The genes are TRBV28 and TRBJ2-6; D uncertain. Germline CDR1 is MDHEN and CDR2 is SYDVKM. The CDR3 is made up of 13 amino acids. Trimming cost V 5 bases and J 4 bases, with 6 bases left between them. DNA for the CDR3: TGTGCCAGCAGTCGGGTGGGGGCCAACGTCCTGACTTTC. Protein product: CASSRVGANVLTF.

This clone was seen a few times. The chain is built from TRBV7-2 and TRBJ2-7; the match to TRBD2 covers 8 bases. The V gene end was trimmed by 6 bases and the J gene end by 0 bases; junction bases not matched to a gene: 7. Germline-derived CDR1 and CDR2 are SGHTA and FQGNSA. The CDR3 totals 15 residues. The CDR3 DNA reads TGTGCCAGCAGAGAGTCTAGCGGGCCCTCCTACGAGCAGTACTTC. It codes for CASRESSGPSYEQYF. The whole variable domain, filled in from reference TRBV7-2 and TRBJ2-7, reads GAGVSQSPSNKVTEKGKDVELRCDPISGHTALYWYRQSLGQGLEFLIYFQGNSAPDKSGLPSDRFSAERTGGSVSTLTIQRTQQEDSAVYLCASRESSGPSYEQYFGPGTRLTVT.

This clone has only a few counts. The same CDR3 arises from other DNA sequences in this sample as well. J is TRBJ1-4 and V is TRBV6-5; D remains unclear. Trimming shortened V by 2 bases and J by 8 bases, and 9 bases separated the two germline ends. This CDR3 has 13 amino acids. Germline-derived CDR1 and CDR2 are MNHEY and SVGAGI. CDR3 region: CASSYRPGEKLFF. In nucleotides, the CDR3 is TGTGCCAGCAGTTACCGACCTGGGGAAAAACTGTTTTTT.

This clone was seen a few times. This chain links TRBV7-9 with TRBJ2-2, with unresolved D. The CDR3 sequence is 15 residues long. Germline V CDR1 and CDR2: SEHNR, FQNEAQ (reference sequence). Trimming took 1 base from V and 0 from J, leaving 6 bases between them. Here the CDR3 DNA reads TGTGCCAGCAGCTTAGGGGCCGCGAACACCGGGGAGCTGTTTTTT. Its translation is CASSLGAANTGELFF.

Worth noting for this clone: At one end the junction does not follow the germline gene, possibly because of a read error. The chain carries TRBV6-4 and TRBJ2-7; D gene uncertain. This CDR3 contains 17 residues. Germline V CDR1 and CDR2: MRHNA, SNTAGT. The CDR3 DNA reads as TGTGCCATCAGTGAGTCTCTAGTAGGGAATTCATCCTACGAGCAGTACTTC. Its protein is CAISESLVGNSSYEQYF.

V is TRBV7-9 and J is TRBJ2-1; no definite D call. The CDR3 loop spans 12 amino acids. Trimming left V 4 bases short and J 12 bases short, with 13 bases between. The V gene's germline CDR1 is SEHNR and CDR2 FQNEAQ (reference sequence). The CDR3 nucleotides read TGTGCCAGCAGCTACGAGGTCGATGGGCAGTTCTTC. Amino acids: CASSYEVDGQFF.

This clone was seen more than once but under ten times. CDR3 loop: CASSLAVRGRYNEQFF. In DNA form, the CDR3 reads TGTGCCAGCAGCTTAGCTGTAAGGGGCCGCTACAATGAGCAGTTCTTC. V usage is TRBV11-3 and J usage is TRBJ2-1, with D perhaps TRBD1 (5 bases). V lost 1 base and J lost 3, with 13 bases in between. The germline CDR1 and CDR2 sequences are SGHNT and YENEEA. The CDR3 is 16 residues long. Complete variable domain (other parts from reference TRBV11-3 and TRBJ2-1): EAGVVQSPRYKIIEKKQPVAFWCNPISGHNTLYWYLQNLGQGPELLIRYENEEAVDDSQLPKDRFSAERLKGVDSTLKIQPAELGDSAVYLCASSLAVRGRYNEQFFGPGTRLTVL.

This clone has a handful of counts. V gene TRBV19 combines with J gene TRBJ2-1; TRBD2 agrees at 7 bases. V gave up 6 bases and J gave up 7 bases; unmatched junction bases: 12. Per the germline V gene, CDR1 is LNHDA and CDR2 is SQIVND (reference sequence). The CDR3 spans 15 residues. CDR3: CASRIMAGVGNEQFF. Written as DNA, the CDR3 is TGTGCCAGTAGAATAATGGCGGGAGTCGGGAATGAGCAGTTCTTC. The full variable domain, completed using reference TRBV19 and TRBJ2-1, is DGGITQSPKYLFRKEGQNVTLSCEQNLNHDAMYWYRQDPGQGLRLIYYSQIVNDFQKGDIAEGYSVSREKKESFPLTVTSAQKNPTAFYLCASRIMAGVGNEQFFGPGTRLTVL.

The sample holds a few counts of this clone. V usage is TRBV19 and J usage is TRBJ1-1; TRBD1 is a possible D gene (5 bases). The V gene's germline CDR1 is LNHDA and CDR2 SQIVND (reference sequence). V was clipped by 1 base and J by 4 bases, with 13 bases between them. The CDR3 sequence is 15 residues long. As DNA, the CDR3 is TGTGCCAGTAGTATAGGTAAAGGGGACGGCACTGAAGCTTTCTTT. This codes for CASSIGKGDGTEAFF.

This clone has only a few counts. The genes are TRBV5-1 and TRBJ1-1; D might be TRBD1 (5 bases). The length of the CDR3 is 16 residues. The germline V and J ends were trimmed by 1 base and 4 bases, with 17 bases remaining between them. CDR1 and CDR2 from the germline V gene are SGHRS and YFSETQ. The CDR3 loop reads CASSLFVGARGTEAFF. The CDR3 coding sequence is TGCGCCAGCAGCTTGTTCGTTGGGGCCCGCGGCACTGAAGCTTTCTTT.

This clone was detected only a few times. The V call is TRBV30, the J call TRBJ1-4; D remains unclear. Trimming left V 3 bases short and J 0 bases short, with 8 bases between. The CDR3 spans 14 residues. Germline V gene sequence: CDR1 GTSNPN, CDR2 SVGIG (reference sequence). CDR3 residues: CAWRGGSTNEKLFF. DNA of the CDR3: TGTGCCTGGAGGGGAGGGTCAACTAATGAAAAACTGTTTTTT.

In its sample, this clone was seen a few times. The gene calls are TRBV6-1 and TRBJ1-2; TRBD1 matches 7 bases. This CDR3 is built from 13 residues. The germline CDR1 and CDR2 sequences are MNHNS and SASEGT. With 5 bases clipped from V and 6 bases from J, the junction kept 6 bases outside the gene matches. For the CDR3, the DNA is TGTGCCAGCAGTTTCCAGACAGGGAATGGCTACACCTTC. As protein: CASSFQTGNGYTF.

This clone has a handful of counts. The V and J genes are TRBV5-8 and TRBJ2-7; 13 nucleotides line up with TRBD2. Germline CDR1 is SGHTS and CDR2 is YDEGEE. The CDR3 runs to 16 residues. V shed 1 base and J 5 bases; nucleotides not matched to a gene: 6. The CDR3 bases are TGTGCCAGCAGCTTGTCCCGAGGACTAGCGGGAGACGAGCAGTACTTC. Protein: CASSLSRGLAGDEQYF.

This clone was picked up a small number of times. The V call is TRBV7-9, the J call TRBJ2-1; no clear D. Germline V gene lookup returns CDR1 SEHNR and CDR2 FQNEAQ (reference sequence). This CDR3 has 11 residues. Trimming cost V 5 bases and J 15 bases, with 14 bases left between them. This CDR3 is CASSASPIWFF. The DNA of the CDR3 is TGTGCCAGCAGCGCGAGCCCCATTTGGTTCTTC.

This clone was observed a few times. The CDR3 coding sequence is TGTGCCAGCAGCCAAACACCCTCACCTGGCTATGGCTACACCTTC. This codes for CASSQTPSPGYGYTF. The V and J genes are TRBV14 and TRBJ1-2; D ambiguous. The CDR3 is 15 residues long. The germline CDR1 and CDR2 sequences are SGHDN and FVKESK. Trimming took 2 bases from V and 4 from J, leaving 14 bases between them.

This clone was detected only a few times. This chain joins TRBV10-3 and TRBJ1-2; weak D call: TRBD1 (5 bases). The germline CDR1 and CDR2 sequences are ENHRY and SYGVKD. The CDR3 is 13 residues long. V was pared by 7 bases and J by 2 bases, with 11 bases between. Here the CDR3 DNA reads TGTGCCATCACCGGGCAGGGAAACTATGGCTACACCTTC. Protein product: CAITGQGNYGYTF.

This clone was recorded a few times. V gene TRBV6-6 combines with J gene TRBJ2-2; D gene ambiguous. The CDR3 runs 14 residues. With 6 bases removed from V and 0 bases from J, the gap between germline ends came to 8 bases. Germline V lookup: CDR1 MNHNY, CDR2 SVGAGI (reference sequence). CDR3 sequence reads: CASRSGPNTGELFF. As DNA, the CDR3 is TGTGCCAGCAGATCAGGCCCGAACACCGGGGAGCTGTTTTTT.

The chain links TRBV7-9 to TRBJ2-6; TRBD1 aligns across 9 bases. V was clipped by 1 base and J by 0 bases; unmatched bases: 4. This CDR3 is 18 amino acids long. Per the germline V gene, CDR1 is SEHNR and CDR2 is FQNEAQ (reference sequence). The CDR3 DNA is TGTGCCAGCAGCTTAGTTGGGACAGGGTTCTCTGGGGCCAACGTCCTGACTTTC. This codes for CASSLVGTGFSGANVLTF.

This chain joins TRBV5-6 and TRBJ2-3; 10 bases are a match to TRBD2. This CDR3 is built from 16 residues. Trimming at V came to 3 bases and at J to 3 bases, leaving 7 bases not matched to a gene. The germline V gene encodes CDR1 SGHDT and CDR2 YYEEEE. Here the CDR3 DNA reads TGTGCCAGCAGCTCCCGGAGCGGGAGGGCAACAGATACGCAGTATTTT. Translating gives CASSSRSGRATDTQYF.

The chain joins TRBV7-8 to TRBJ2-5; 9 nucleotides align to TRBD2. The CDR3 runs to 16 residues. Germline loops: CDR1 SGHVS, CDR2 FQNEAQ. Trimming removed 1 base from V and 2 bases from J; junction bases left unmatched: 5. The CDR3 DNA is TGTGCCAGCAGCTTAGGTCTAGCGGGACCTCAAGAGACCCAGTACTTC. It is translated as CASSLGLAGPQETQYF.

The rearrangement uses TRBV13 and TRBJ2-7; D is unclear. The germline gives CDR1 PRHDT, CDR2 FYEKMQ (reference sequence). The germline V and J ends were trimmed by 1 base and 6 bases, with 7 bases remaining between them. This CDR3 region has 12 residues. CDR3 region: CASSLAVREQYF. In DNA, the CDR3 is TGTGCCAGCAGCTTAGCGGTACGCGAGCAGTACTTC. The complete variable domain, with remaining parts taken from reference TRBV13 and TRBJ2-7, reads AAGVIQSPRHLIKEKRETATLKCYPIPRHDTVYWYQQGPGQDPQFLISFYEKMQSDKGSIPDRFSAQQFSDYHSELNMSSLELGDSALYFCASSLAVREQYFGPGTRLTVT.

CDR3 sequence: CASSQEAPGAGTHEQYF. The CDR3 region has the DNA TGTGCCAGCAGCCAAGAGGCCCCAGGCGCAGGGACCCACGAGCAGTACTTC. The chain combines TRBV4-2 with TRBJ2-7; D tentatively reads TRBD1 or TRBD2 (5 bases each). Trimming took off 0 bases at V and 5 bases at J, with 20 bases between the two ends. In germline, CDR1 is LGHNA, CDR2 YNFKEQ. This CDR3 contains 17 residues.

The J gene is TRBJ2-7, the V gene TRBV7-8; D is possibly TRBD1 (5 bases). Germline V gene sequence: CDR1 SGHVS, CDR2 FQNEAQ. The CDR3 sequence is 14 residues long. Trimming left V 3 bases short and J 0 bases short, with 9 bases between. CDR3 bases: TGTGCCAGCAGCTTCACAGGTACCTCCTACGAGCAGTACTTC. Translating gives CASSFTGTSYEQYF.